Reported below is one T cell receptor (beta chain). Antigen unknown. The observed sequence ends 3 residues before the CDR3 terminus, with the missing tail filled in from the germline J gene. The data were taken from a study of T cells in women clearing cervical HPV infection. All donors had a single incident cervical HPV16 infection, not prevalent. Germline CDR1 SGHTA, CDR2 FQGTGA. Trimming stripped 5 bases from V and 5 bases from J, with 18 bases between. There are 16 residues in the CDR3. Study-level findings and limits: T-cell numbers per sample were unknown and may explain richness differences.

Some clones are missing from TCRdb's copy, which holds only in-frame ones; the method was immunoSEQ multiplex PCR. This repertoire includes under 45,000 clones. The V and J genes are TRBV7-3 and TRBJ2-2; maybe TRBD2 (6 bases). Sequences were obtained from blood buffy coat. The clonotype comes from a woman between 18 and 70 years old with a cervical HPV16 infection that either progressed to CIN3+ or cleared (not recorded which). CDR3: CASSPKPAGPTGELFF. The DNA read from the CDR3 is TGTGCCAGCAGCCCCAAGCCAGCGGGCCCAACCGGGGAG.